Here is one TCR beta chain with its context. Some clones are missing from TCRdb's copy, which holds only in-frame ones; the method was immunoSEQ multiplex PCR. The sample includes 95,000 to 100,000 clones, 92% seen only once; the top ten take roughly 2.3%. This record belongs to a study of T cell changes during pregnancy in multiple sclerosis. Trimming took 6 bases from V and 7 from J, leaving 13 bases between them. Per germline, CDR1 ENHRY and CDR2 SYGVKD. The CDR3 length is 13 residues. The source material was peripheral blood, sampled after pregnancy. This sequence was found in a female donor in good health, enrolled as a control in a pregnancy study. V gene TRBV10-3 combines with J gene TRBJ1-5, with D possibly being TRBD1 (5 bases). CDR3 in DNA: TGTGCCATCAGAGAGGACACATCACAGCCCCAGCATTTT. This encodes CAIREDTSQPQHF.